The source of this T cell receptor beta chain is a study of T cell responses to AZD1222 COVID-19 vaccine. The wider study: The study pooled second doses at about 4 or about 12 weeks.

Profiling relied on immunoSEQ multiplex PCR, and the TCRdb table lists in-frame clones only, not all of them. The sample lists around 96,000 clones; 70% to 90% were seen once. Findings and limits, study-wide: Samples come after the peak T cell response, not at day 14. The donor cohort was predominantly white British with a female majority, and clonal diversity may have been underestimated. Nearly half of spike-specific TCRs reportedly target variant regions that are unmutated in the B.1.351 and B.1.1.7 variants.

About this clone itself: The antigen is unknown.

From germline, CDR1 is MNHEY and CDR2 SVGAGI. The CDR3 is 16 residues long. Deletions cut 0 bases from V and 1 base from J, with 12 bases between. The TCR originated in an adult in good health. The material sequenced was peripheral blood, taken on day 0 of AZD1222 vaccination. The rearrangement links TRBV6-5 to TRBJ1-1; D uncertain. CDR3 sequence reads: CASSYSVRLPNTEAFF. In DNA, the CDR3 is TGTGCCAGCAGTTACTCGGTTAGGCTGCCGAACACTGAAGCTTTCTTT.